These T cell receptor beta chains were read from a single sample in a study of ipilimumab plus nivolumab after autologous stem cell transplantation. Sequencing was performed with immunoSEQ multiplex PCR; in TCRdb, only in-frame clones are kept and a portion is missing. The repertoire includes around 15,000 clones, approximately 82% of them detected once, and more than 20% sits in the top ten. The source was PBMCs, collected in a trial of ipilimumab plus nivolumab as post-transplant consolidation. These receptors originate from a male donor with diffuse large B-cell lymphoma. CDR3s include the opening cysteine and the closing phenylalanine or tryptophan. D genes are given only for firm matches. Some rows have no size entry. The others give once, few or many, or a class for an expanded clone.

>TRBV19|TRBJ2-7|TRBD2|once
CASSPGGYEQYF
TGTGCCAGTAGCCCGGGGGGGTACGAGCAGTACTTC
>TRBV19|TRBJ1-5|TRBD1|NA
CASRYEQGKGNQPQHF
TGTGCCAGTCGCTATGAACAGGGGAAAGGCAATCAGCCCCAGCATTTT
>TRBV7-8|TRBJ1-1|TRBD1|NA
CASSFRDRGLNTEAFF
TGTGCCAGCAGCTTTCGGGACAGGGGATTGAACACTGAAGCTTTCTTT
>TRBV9|TRBJ2-3|TRBD1|NA
CASSVPGQPDTQYF
TGTGCCAGCAGCGTCCCGGGACAGCCAGATACGCAGTATTTT
>TRBV30|TRBJ1-1|NA|NA
CAWSLPGSWDTEAFF
TGTGCCTGGAGTTTACCGGGATCCTGGGACACTGAAGCTTTCTTT
>TRBV5-1|TRBJ2-5|NA|NA
CASSLGEETQYF
TGCGCCAGCAGCTTGGGTGAAGAGACCCAGTACTTC
>TRBV7-9|TRBJ1-1|TRBD1|NA
CASSLEGAGEAFF
TGTGCCAGCAGCTTAGAGGGGGCTGGAGAAGCTTTCTTT
>TRBV11-3|TRBJ2-2|TRBD2|NA
CASSSGATSGNTGELFF
TGTGCCAGCAGCTCCGGGGCGACTAGCGGTAACACCGGGGAGCTGTTTTTT
>TRBV5-1|TRBJ2-3|NA|once
CASSWATGSDTQYF
TGCGCCAGCAGCTGGGCGACAGGATCAGATACGCAGTATTTT
>TRBV6-9|TRBJ1-1|NA|NA
CASSYSEENTEAFF
TGTGCCAGCAGTTACTCTGAGGAGAACACTGAAGCTTTCTTT
>TRBV28|TRBJ2-7|NA|NA
CASSQGGKDEQYF
TGTGCCAGCAGCCAGGGGGGGAAGGACGAGCAGTACTTC
>TRBV25-1|TRBJ1-2|TRBD1|NA
CASSSDRANYGYTF
TGTGCCAGCTCGTCGGACAGGGCGAACTATGGCTACACCTTC
>TRBV6-4|TRBJ2-3|NA|once
CASSGAGGTDTQYF
TGTGCCAGCAGTGGGGCAGGGGGCACAGATACGCAGTATTTT
>TRBV6-5|TRBJ2-1|NA|once
CASSYSGEQFF
TGTGCCAGCAGTTACTCGGGTGAGCAGTTCTTC
>TRBV6-5|TRBJ1-2|TRBD1|NA
CASSPQGSHGYTF
TGTGCCAGCAGTCCACAGGGGTCCCATGGCTACACCTTC
>TRBV7-6|TRBJ2-1|TRBD2|NA
CASSIDPPGGVNEQFF
TGTGCCAGCAGCATCGATCCCCCGGGGGGAGTCAATGAGCAGTTCTTC